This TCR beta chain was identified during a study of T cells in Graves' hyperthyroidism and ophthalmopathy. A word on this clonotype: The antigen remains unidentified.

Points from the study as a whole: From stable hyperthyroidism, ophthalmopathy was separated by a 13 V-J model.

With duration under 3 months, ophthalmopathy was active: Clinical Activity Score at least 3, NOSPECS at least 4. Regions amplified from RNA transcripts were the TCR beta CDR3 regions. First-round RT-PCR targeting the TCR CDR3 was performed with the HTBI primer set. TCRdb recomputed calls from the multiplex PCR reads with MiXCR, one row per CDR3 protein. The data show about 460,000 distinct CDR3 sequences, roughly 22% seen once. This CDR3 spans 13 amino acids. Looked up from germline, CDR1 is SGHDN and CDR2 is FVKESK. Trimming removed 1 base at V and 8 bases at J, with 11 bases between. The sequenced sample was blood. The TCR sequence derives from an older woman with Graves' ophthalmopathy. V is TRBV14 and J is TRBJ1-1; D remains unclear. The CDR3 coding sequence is TGTGCCAGCAGCCAAGCAGCCTTCCAAGAAGCTTTCTTT. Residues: CASSQAAFQEAFF.